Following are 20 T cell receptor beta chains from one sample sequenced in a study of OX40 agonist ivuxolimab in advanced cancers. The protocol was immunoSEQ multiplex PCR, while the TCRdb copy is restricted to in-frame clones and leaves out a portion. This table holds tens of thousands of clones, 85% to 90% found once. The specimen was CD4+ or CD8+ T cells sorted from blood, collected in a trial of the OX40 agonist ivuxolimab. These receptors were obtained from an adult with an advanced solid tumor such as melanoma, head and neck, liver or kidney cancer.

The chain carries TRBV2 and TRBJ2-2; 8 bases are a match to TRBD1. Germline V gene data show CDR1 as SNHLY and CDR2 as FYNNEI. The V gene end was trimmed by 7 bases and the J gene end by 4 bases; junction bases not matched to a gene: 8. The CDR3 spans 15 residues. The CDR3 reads CASKKDRGLTGELFF. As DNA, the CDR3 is TGTGCCAGCAAAAAAGACAGGGGCCTCACCGGGGAGCTGTTTTTT.

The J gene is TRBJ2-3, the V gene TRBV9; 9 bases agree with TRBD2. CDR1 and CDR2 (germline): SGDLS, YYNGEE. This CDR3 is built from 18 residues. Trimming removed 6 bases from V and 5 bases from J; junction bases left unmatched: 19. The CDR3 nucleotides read TGTGCCAGCACCACTAGAGCGGGGGGTTCCTTAGCTCTAGATACGCAGTATTTT. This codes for CASTTRAGGSLALDTQYF.

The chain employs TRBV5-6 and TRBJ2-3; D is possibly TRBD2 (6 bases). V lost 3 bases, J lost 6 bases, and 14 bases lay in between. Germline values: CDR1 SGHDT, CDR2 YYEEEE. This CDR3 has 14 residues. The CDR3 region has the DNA TGTGCCAGCAGCTCCTTTGGGGGGTGGGATACGCAGTATTTT. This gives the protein CASSSFGGWDTQYF.

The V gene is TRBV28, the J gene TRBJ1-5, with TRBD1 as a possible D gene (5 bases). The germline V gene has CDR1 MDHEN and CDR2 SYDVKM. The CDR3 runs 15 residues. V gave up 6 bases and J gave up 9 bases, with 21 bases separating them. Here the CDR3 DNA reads TGTGCCAGCAGCGGGGGGGGTAGGGTGGAGCGGCCCCAGCATTTT. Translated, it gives CASSGGGRVERPQHF.

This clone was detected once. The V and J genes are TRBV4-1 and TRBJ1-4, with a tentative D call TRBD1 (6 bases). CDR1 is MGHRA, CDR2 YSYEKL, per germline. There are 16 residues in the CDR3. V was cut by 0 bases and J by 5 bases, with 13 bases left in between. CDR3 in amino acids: CASSQDRGASNEKLFF. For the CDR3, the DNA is TGCGCCAGCAGCCAAGATCGGGGGGCTTCGAATGAAAAACTGTTTTTT.

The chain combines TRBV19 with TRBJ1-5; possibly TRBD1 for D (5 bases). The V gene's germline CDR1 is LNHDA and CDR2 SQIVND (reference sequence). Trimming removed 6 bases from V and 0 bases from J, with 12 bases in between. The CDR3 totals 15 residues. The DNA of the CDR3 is TGTGCCAGTAGGAGTGGGACCGTTAGCAATCAGCCCCAGCATTTT. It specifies CASRSGTVSNQPQHF.

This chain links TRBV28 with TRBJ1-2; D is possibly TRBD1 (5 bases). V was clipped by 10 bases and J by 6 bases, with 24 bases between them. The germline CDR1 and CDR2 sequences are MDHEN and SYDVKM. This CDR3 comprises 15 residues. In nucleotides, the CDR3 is TGTGCCATAAATCGGGGCGGCGAAGGGCGCGATGGCTACACCTTC. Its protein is CAINRGGEGRDGYTF.

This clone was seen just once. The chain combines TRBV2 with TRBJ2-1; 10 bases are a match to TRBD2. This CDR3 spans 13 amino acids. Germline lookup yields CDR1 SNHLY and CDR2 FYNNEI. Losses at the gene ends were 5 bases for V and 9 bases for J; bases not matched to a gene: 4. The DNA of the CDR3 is TGTGCCAGCAGTACCCTAGCGGGAGTTGAGCAGTTCTTC. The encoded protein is CASSTLAGVEQFF.

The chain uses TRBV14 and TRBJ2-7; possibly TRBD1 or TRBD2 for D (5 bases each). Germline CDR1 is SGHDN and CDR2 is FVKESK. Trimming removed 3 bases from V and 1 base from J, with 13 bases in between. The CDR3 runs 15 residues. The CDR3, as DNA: TGTGCCAGCAGCCAGGGGGTCCTCCAGTCCTACGAGCAGTACTTC. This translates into CASSQGVLQSYEQYF.

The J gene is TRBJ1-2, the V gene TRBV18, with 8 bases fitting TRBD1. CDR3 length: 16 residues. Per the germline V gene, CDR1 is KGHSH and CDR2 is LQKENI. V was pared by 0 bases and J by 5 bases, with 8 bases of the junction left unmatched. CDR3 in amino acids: CASSPPIRQGKYGYTF. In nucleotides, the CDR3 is TGTGCCAGCTCACCACCGATAAGACAGGGGAAGTATGGCTACACCTTC.

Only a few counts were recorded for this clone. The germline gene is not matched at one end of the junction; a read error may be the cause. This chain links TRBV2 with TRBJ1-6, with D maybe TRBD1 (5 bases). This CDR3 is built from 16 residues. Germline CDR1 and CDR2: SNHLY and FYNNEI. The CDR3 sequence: CASREGAGSYNSPLHF. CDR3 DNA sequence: TGTGCCAGCAGGGAAGGGGCCGGCTCCTATAATTCACCCCTCCACTTT.

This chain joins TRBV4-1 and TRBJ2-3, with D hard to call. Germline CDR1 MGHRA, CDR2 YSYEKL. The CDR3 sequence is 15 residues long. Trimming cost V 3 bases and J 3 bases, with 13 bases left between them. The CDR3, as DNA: TGCGCCAGCAGCCAGTCATGGGTTCGGACAGATACGCAGTATTTT. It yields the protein CASSQSWVRTDTQYF.

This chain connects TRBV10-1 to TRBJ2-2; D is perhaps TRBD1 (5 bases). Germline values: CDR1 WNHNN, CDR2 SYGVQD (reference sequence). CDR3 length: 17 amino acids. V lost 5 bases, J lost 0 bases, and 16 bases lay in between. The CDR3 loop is CASSPQGVSSNTGELFF. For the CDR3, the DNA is TGCGCCAGCAGTCCTCAGGGTGTTAGCTCGAACACCGGGGAGCTGTTTTTT.

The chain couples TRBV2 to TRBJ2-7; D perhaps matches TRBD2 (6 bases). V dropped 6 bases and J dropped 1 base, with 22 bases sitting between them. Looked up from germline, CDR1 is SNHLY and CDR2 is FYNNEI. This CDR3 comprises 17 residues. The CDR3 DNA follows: TGTGCCAGCAGGGGAGGAGGACGACAGTACGGATCCTACGAGCAGTACTTC. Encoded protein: CASRGGGRQYGSYEQYF.

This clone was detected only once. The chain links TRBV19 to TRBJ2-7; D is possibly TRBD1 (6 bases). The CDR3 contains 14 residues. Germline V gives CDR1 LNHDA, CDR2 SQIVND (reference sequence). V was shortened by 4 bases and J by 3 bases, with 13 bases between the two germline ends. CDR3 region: CASSTPTGIYEQYF. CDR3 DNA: TGTGCCAGTAGTACCCCAACAGGGATCTACGAGCAGTACTTC.

CDR3 amino acids: CASSLKGTDTQYF. CDR3 DNA sequence: TGTGCCAGCAGCTTAAAGGGCACAGATACGCAGTATTTT. The chain has TRBV5-5 and TRBJ2-3; no definite D call. This CDR3 is 13 amino acids long. V gave up 2 bases and J gave up 1 base, with 5 bases separating them. CDR1 SGHKS and CDR2 YYEKEE come from the germline V gene (reference sequence).

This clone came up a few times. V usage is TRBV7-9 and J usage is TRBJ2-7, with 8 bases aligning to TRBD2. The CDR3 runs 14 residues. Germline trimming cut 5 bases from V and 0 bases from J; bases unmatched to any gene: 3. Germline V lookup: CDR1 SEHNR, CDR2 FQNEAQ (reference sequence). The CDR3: CASSAGGPSYEQYF. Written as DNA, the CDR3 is TGTGCCAGCAGCGCGGGGGGTCCCTCCTACGAGCAGTACTTC.

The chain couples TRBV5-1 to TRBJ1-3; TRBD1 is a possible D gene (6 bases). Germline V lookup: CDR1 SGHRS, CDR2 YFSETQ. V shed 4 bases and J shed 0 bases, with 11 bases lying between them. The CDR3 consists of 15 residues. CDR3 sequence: CASSLQGDSGNTIYF. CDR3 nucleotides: TGCGCCAGCAGCCTACAGGGCGACTCTGGAAACACCATATATTTT. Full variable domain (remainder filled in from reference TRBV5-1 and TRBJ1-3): KAGVTQTPRYLIKTRGQQVTLSCSPISGHRSVSWYQQTPGQGLQFLFEYFSETQRNKGNFPGRFSGRQFSNSRSEMNVSTLELGDSALYLCASSLQGDSGNTIYFGEGSWLTVV.

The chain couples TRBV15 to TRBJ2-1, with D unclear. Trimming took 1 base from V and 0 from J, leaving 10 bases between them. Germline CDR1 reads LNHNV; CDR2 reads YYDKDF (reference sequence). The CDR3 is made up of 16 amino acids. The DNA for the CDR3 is TGTGCCACCAGCAGAGGGCACCCGAGCTCCTACAATGAGCAGTTCTTC. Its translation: CATSRGHPSSYNEQFF.

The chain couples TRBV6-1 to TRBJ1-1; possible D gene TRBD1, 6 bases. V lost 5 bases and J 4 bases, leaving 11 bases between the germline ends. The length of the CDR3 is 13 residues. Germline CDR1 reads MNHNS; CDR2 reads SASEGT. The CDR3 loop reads CASSLQGRTEAFF. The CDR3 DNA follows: TGTGCCAGCAGTTTACAGGGACGCACTGAAGCTTTCTTT.